This entry concerns a single TCR beta chain. The CDR3 covers 14 residues. CDR1 is WSHSY and CDR2 is SAAADI in the germline V gene. Trimming removed 2 bases at V and 0 bases at J, with 6 bases between. This table comes from immunoSEQ multiplex PCR, and its TCRdb copy is limited to in-frame clones, with some not included. The sample holds under 400,000 clones, 90% seen once. This record comes from a study of blood T cell repertoires in COVID-19. The sequence was collected from a woman in her twenties or thirties with COVID-19, enrolled during active disease. What was sequenced was peripheral blood. V gene TRBV10-2 combines with J gene TRBJ2-3; D is unclear. This chain's CDR3 is CASSEGGSTDTQYF. In DNA, the CDR3 is TGCGCCAGCAGTGAGGGCGGTAGCACAGATACGCAGTATTTT.